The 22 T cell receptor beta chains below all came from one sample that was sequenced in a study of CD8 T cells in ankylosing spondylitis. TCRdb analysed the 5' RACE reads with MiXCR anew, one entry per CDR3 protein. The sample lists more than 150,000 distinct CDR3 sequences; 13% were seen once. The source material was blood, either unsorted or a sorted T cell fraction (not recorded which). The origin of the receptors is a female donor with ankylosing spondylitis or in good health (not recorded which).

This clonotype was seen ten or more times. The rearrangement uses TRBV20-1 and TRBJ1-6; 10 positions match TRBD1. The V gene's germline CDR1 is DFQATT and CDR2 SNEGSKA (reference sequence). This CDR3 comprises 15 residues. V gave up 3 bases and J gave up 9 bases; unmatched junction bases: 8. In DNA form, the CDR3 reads TGCAGTGCTAGGGCAATGACAGGGGGCTCTTCACCCCTCCACTTT. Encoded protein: CSARAMTGGSSPLHF.

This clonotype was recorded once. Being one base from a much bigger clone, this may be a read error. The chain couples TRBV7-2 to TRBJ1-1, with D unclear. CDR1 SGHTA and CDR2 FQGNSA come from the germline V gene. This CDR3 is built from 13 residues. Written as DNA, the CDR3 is TGTGCCAGCAGCTCGAGTGTGAACACTAAAGCTTTCTTT. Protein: CASSSSVNTKAFF.

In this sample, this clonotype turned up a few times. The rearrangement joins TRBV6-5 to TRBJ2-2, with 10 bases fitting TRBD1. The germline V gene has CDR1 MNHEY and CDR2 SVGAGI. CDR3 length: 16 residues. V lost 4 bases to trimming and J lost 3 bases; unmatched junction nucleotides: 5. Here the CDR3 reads CASSLGTGVDTGELFF. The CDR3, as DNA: TGTGCCAGCAGTTTGGGGACAGGGGTGGACACCGGGGAGCTGTTTTTT.

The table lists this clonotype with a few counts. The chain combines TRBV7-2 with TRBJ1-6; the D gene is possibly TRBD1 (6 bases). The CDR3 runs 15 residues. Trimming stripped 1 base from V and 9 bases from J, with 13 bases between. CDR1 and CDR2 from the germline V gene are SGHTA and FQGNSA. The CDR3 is CASSLGGGAGSPLHF. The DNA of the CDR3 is TGTGCCAGCAGCTTAGGGGGGGGGGCTGGTTCACCCCTCCACTTT.

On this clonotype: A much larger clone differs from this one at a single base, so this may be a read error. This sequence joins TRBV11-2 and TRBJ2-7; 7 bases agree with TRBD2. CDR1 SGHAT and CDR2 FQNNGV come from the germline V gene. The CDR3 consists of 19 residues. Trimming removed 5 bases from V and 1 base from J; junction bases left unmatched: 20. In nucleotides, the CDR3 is TGTGCCAGCAGCGGCCGACTAGTGGGAGGGGTATACCATTCCTACGAGCAGTACTTC. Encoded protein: CASSGRLVGGVYHSYEQYF.

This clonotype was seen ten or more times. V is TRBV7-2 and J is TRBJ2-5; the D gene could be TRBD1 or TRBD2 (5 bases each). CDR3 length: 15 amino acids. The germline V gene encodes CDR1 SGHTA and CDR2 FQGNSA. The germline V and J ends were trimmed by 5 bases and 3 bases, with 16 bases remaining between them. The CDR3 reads CASSPSRDVEETQYF. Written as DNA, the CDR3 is TGTGCCAGCAGCCCGAGCCGGGACGTAGAAGAGACCCAGTACTTC.

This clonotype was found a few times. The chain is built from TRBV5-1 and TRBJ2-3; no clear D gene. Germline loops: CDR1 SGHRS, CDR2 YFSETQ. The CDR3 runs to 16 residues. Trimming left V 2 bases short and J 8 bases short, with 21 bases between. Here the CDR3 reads CASSLGGGPPPGTQYF. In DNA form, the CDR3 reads TGCGCCAGCAGCTTAGGTGGCGGACCCCCGCCAGGTACGCAGTATTTT.

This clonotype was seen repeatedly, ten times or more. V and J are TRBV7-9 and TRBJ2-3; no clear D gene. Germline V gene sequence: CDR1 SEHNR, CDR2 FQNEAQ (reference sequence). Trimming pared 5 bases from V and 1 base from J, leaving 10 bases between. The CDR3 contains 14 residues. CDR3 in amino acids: CASSPGVRTDTQYF. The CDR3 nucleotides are TGTGCCAGCAGCCCTGGGGTTCGCACAGATACGCAGTATTTT.

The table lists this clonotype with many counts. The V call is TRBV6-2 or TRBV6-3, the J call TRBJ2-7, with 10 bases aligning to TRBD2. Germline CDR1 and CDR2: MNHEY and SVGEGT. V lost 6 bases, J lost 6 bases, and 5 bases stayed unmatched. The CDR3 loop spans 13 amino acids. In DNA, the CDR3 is TGTGCCAGCAGGGCTAGCGGGAGTCGCGAGCAGTACTTC. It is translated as CASRASGSREQYF.

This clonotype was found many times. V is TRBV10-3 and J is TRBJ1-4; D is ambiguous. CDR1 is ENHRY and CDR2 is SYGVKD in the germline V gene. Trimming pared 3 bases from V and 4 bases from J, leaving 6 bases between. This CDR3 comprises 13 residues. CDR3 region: CAISDSFNEKLFF. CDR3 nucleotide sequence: TGTGCCATCAGTGACAGTTTTAATGAAAAACTGTTTTTT.

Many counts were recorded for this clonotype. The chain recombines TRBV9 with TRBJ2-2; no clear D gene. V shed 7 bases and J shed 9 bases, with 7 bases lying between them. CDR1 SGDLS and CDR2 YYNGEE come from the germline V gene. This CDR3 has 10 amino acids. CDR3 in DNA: TGTGCCAGCGGCGGAAGGGAGCTGTTTTTT. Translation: CASGGRELFF.

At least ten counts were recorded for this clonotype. In nucleotides, the CDR3 is TGTGCCAGTGCGGGACAGCATTACACCGGGGAGCTGTTTTTT. This encodes CASAGQHYTGELFF. The rearrangement links TRBV19 to TRBJ2-2; weak D call: TRBD1 (7 bases). CDR1 LNHDA and CDR2 SQIVND come from the germline V gene (reference sequence). This CDR3 contains 14 residues. With 8 bases removed from V and 3 bases from J, the gap between germline ends came to 13 bases.

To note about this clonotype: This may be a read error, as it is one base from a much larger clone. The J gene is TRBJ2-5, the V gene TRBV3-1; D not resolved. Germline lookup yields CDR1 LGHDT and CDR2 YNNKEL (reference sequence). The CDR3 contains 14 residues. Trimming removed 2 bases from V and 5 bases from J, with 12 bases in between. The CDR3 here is CASSQRQARETQYF. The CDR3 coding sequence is TGTGCCAGCAGCCAACGCCAGGCCCGGGAGACCCAGTACTTC.

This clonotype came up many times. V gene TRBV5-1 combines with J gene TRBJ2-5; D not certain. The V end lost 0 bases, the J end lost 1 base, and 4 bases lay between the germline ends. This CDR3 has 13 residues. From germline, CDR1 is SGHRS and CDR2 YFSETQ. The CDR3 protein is CASSLGTQETQYF. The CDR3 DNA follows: TGCGCCAGCAGCTTGGGGACCCAAGAGACCCAGTACTTC.

The CDR3, as DNA: TGTGCCAGCAGCGCCCGACTAGCGGGAGAGGTTGAGCAGTTCTTC. Encoded protein: CASSARLAGEVEQFF. This rearrangement joins TRBV7-2 to TRBJ2-1, with 12 bases matching TRBD2. Germline V gene data show CDR1 as SGHTA and CDR2 as FQGNSA. V shed 5 bases, J shed 9 bases, and the junction held 8 bases outside the gene matches. This CDR3 contains 15 residues.

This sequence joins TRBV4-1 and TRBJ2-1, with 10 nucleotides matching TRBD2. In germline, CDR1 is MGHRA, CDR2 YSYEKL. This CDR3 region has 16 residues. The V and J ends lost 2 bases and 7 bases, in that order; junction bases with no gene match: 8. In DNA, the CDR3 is TGCGCCAGCAGCCAACTAGCGGGAGATGGGGGGAATGAGCAGTTCTTC. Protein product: CASSQLAGDGGNEQFF.

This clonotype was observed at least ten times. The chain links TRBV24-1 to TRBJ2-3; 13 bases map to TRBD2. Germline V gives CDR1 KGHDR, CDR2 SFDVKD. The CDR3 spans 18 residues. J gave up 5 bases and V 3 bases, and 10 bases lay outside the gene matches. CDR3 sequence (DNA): TGTGCCACCAGTGATCGACCTCGACTAGCGGGAGGTGTAGATACGCAGTATTTT. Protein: CATSDRPRLAGGVDTQYF.

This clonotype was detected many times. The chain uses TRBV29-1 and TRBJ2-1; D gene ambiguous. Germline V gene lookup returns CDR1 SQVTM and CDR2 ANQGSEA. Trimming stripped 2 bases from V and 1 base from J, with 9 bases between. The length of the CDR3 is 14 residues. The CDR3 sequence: CSVETELSYNEQFF. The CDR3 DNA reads TGCAGCGTTGAAACGGAGCTATCCTACAATGAGCAGTTCTTC.

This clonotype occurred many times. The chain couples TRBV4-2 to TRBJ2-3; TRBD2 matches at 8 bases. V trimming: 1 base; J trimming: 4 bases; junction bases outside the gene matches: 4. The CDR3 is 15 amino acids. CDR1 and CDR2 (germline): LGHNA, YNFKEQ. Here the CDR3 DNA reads TGTGCCAGCAGCCAAGGAGCGGGAGATGCAGATACGCAGTATTTT. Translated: CASSQGAGDADTQYF.

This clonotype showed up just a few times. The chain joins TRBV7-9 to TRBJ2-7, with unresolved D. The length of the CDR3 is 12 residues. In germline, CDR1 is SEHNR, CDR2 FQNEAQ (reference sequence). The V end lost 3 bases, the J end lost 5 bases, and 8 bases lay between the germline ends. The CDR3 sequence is CASSFGLDEQYF. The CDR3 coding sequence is TGTGCCAGCAGCTTTGGGTTGGACGAGCAGTACTTC.

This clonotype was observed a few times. CDR3 amino acids: CSVEIQGQPQHF. The DNA for the CDR3 is TGCAGCGTTGAAATCCAGGGTCAGCCCCAGCATTTT. The chain carries TRBV29-1 and TRBJ1-5, with TRBD1 as a possible D gene (5 bases). The CDR3 is 12 residues long. CDR1 SQVTM and CDR2 ANQGSEA come from the germline V gene. Trimming stripped 2 bases from V and 6 bases from J, with 8 bases between.

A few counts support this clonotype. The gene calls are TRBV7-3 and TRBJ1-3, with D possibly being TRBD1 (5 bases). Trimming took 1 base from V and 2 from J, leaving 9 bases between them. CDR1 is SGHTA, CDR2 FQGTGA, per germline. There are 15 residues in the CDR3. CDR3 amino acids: CASSLMGEPGNTIYF. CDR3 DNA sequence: TGTGCCAGCAGCTTAATGGGGGAGCCTGGAAACACCATATATTTT.